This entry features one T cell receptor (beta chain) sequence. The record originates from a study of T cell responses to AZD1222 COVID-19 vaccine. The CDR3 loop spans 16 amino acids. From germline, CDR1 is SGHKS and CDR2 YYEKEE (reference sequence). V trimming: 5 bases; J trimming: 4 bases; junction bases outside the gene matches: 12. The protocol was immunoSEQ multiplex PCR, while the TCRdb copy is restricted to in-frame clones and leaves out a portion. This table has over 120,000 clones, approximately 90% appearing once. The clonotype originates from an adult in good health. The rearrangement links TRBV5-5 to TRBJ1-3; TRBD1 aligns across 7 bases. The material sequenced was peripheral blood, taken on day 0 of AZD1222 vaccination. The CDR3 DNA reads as TGTGCCAGCAGTTTAATCGGGACAGTCGGGGGAAACACCATATATTTT. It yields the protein CASSLIGTVGGNTIYF. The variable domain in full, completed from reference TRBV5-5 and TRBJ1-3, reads DAGVTQSPTHLIKTRGQQVTLRCSPISGHKSVSWYQQVLGQGPQFIFQYYEKEERGRGNFPDRFSARQFPNYSSELNVNALLLGDSALYLCASSLIGTVGGNTIYFGEGSWLTVV.